Listed here are 32 T cell receptor beta chains from one sample, sequenced in a study of OX40 agonist ivuxolimab in advanced cancers. Profiling relied on immunoSEQ multiplex PCR, and the TCRdb table lists in-frame clones only, not all of them. The sample has around 140,000 clones, approximately 94% seen once. Sequencing was performed on CD4+ or CD8+ T cells sorted from blood, taken in a trial of the OX40 agonist ivuxolimab. The receptors come from an adult with an advanced solid tumor such as melanoma, head and neck, liver or kidney cancer.

In DNA, the CDR3 is TGTGCCAGTAGTATGGGGGGCTACGAGCAGTACTTC. Amino acid sequence: CASSMGGYEQYF. This sequence joins TRBV19 and TRBJ2-7; TRBD2 might be the D (6 bases). The V end lost 3 bases, the J end lost 3 bases, and 6 bases lay between the germline ends. The CDR3 has 12 amino acids. Germline CDR1 LNHDA, CDR2 SQIVND (reference sequence).

The chain couples TRBV6-5 to TRBJ1-1, with D possibly being TRBD1 (6 bases). The CDR3 runs 13 residues. Per germline, CDR1 MNHEY and CDR2 SVGAGI. V lost 5 bases, J lost 8 bases, and 15 bases lay in between. The CDR3 region has the DNA TGTGCCAGCAGTGGGGACAACCGTAGAGAAGCTTTCTTT. It codes for CASSGDNRREAFF.

This chain links TRBV29-1 with TRBJ2-7; D may match TRBD1 or TRBD2 (5 bases each). The germline V gene has CDR1 SQVTM and CDR2 ANQGSEA. This CDR3 spans 14 amino acids. Trimming took off 1 base at V and 6 bases at J, with 16 bases between the two ends. The CDR3 protein is CSVEAWGSGGEQYF. For the CDR3, the DNA is TGCAGCGTTGAAGCGTGGGGGTCTGGGGGCGAGCAGTACTTC.

This clone came up a few times. V and J are TRBV4-1 and TRBJ2-7, with TRBD2 matching over 8 bases. This CDR3 spans 15 amino acids. Per the germline V gene, CDR1 is MGHRA and CDR2 is YSYEKL. Trimming removed 3 bases from V and 3 bases from J; junction bases left unmatched: 7. The CDR3 region is CASSQTSANFYEQYF. DNA of the CDR3: TGCGCCAGCAGCCAGACTAGCGCAAACTTCTACGAGCAGTACTTC.

The rearrangement uses TRBV29-1 and TRBJ1-2; 7 bases match TRBD1. The CDR3 is made up of 14 amino acids. Germline V lookup: CDR1 SQVTM, CDR2 ANQGSEA. V was clipped by 4 bases and J by 0 bases; unmatched bases: 5. CDR3 bases: TGCAGCGTTGGGGCAGGGGGAGCTAACTATGGCTACACCTTC. This encodes CSVGAGGANYGYTF.

This clone appeared once. The chain links TRBV2 to TRBJ1-1; D gene uncertain. Germline V CDR1 and CDR2: SNHLY, FYNNEI. The CDR3 is 14 amino acids. Deletions cut 6 bases from V and 5 bases from J, with 16 bases between. CDR3 coding DNA: TGTGCCAGCAGCGGTTCGAGCAGGACTACTGAAGCTTTCTTT. This encodes CASSGSSRTTEAFF.

The chain links TRBV5-1 to TRBJ2-3; 11 bases map to TRBD2. Germline assignment: CDR1 SGHRS and CDR2 YFSETQ. The V segment lost 0 bases and the J segment 7 bases; nucleotides outside the gene matches: 7. The CDR3 has 16 amino acids. The CDR3 DNA reads as TGCGCCAGCAGCTTGGCTCTAGCGGGGGGAATCAATACGCAGTATTTT. The encoded protein is CASSLALAGGINTQYF.

The V gene is TRBV9, the J gene TRBJ1-1; D gene ambiguous. Germline-derived CDR1 and CDR2 are SGDLS and YYNGEE. The CDR3 length is 16 residues. V dropped 1 base and J dropped 5 bases, with 18 bases sitting between them. The CDR3 region has the DNA TGTGCCAGCAGCGTAAATCCCGCAACTGCAGGAACTGAAGCTTTCTTT. Its protein is CASSVNPATAGTEAFF.

The chain joins TRBV19 to TRBJ1-1; 7 bases agree with TRBD1. Losses at the gene ends were 6 bases for V and 6 bases for J; bases not matched to a gene: 19. Germline V gene sequence: CDR1 LNHDA, CDR2 SQIVND (reference sequence). CDR3 length: 17 amino acids. The CDR3 loop is CASSHPGQVHRGAEAFF. CDR3 bases: TGTGCCAGTAGCCACCCCGGACAGGTTCATCGGGGGGCTGAAGCTTTCTTT.

The rearrangement joins TRBV5-1 to TRBJ1-1; 10 nucleotides match TRBD1. Germline trimming cut 5 bases from V and 10 bases from J; bases unmatched to any gene: 8. Germline CDR1 is SGHRS and CDR2 is YFSETQ. The CDR3 sequence is 13 residues long. The CDR3: CASRPGQGILAFF. The CDR3 DNA follows: TGCGCCAGCAGACCGGGACAGGGGATACTAGCTTTCTTT. Full variable domain (rest looked up from reference TRBV5-1 and TRBJ1-1): KAGVTQTPRYLIKTRGQQVTLSCSPISGHRSVSWYQQTPGQGLQFLFEYFSETQRNKGNFPGRFSGRQFSNSRSEMNVSTLELGDSALYLCASRPGQGILAFFGQGTRLTVV.

The J gene is TRBJ2-3, the V gene TRBV27; TRBD1 matches 8 bases. This CDR3 is 16 amino acids long. With 6 bases clipped from V and 1 base from J, the junction kept 9 bases outside the gene matches. Germline loops: CDR1 MNHEY, CDR2 SMNVEV (reference sequence). CDR3 coding DNA: TGTGCCAGCAGATATCGCTCGACAGGGGGCACAGATACGCAGTATTTT. Translated: CASRYRSTGGTDTQYF.

This clone was seen once. The rearrangement joins TRBV18 to TRBJ2-7; no reliable D call. Germline CDR1 is KGHSH and CDR2 is LQKENI. Between the trimmed V and J ends, which lost 3 bases and 0 bases, there was a span of 6 bases. The CDR3 totals 13 residues. The CDR3 region has the DNA TGTGCCAGCTCACCCGCGGACTCCTACGAGCAGTACTTC. Translating it yields CASSPADSYEQYF. Supplemented by reference TRBV18 and TRBJ2-7, the full variable domain reads NAGVMQNPRHLVRRRGQEARLRCSPMKGHSHVYWYRQLPEEGLKFMVYLQKENIIDESGMPKERFSAEFPKEGPSILRIQQVVRGDSAAYFCASSPADSYEQYFGPGTRLTVT.

V usage is TRBV6-6 and J usage is TRBJ2-7; D is unclear. The V gene lost 6 bases and the J gene lost 7 bases, with 19 bases spanning the gap. The CDR3 length is 14 residues. Germline V lookup: CDR1 MNHNY, CDR2 SVGAGI (reference sequence). DNA for the CDR3: TGTGCCAGCAGCCCTTCGGGCCGCCCTGGGGAGCAGTACTTC. It specifies CASSPSGRPGEQYF.

This chain links TRBV19 with TRBJ1-4, with 8 nucleotides matching TRBD1. Looked up from germline, CDR1 is LNHDA and CDR2 is SQIVND (reference sequence). The CDR3 spans 14 residues. V lost 5 bases and J lost 8; bases outside the gene matches: 7. CDR3 DNA sequence: TGTGCCAGTAGTCTGGGACAGGCCGGAGAAAAACTGTTTTTT. Its protein is CASSLGQAGEKLFF. Full variable domain (missing parts from reference TRBV19 and TRBJ1-4): DGGITQSPKYLFRKEGQNVTLSCEQNLNHDAMYWYRQDPGQGLRLIYYSQIVNDFQKGDIAEGYSVSREKKESFPLTVTSAQKNPTAFYLCASSLGQAGEKLFFGSGTQLSVL.

V and J are TRBV28 and TRBJ1-1, with D maybe TRBD1 (5 bases). Looked up from germline, CDR1 is MDHEN and CDR2 is SYDVKM. Trimming left V 0 bases short and J 8 bases short, with 19 bases between. The CDR3 has 16 residues. CDR3 bases: TGTGCCAGCAGTTTATGGGGTGGACAAATTAAGGGAGAAGCTTTCTTT. Its protein is CASSLWGGQIKGEAFF.

This chain connects TRBV7-2 to TRBJ2-1; 10 bases are shared with TRBD2. From germline, CDR1 is SGHTA and CDR2 FQGNSA. The ends lost 4 bases at V and 7 bases at J; junction bases unmatched: 7. This CDR3 has 15 amino acids. The CDR3 loop is CASSYPGTSENEQFF. DNA of the CDR3: TGTGCCAGCAGCTACCCCGGGACTAGCGAGAATGAGCAGTTCTTC.

This rearrangement joins TRBV6-5 to TRBJ2-5; D might be TRBD1 (6 bases). Judging by the DNA end, TRBJ2-7 fits better; the J call may be wrong. Germline CDR1 reads MNHEY; CDR2 reads SVGAGI. This CDR3 is built from 15 residues. The CDR3 region is CASSLFGAGAYEQYF. Written as DNA, the CDR3 is TGTGCCAGCAGTCTATTTGGAGCAGGGGCCTACGAGCAGTACTTC.

This sequence joins TRBV18 and TRBJ1-4, with 7 bases aligning to TRBD1. The CDR3 sequence is 15 residues long. V lost 5 bases, J lost 0 bases, and 3 bases stayed unmatched. CDR1 and CDR2 from the germline V gene are KGHSH and LQKENI. The CDR3 DNA reads TGTGCCAGCTCAGGACAGGCTGCAACTAATGAAAAACTGTTTTTT. Amino acids: CASSGQAATNEKLFF.

The sample holds one count of this clone. The genes are TRBV9 and TRBJ1-4, with D perhaps matching TRBD1 (5 bases). The CDR3 is made up of 15 amino acids. Between the trimmed V and J ends, which lost 0 bases and 8 bases, there was a span of 14 bases. The V gene's germline CDR1 is SGDLS and CDR2 YYNGEE. The CDR3: CASSVAYQGREKLFF. CDR3 in DNA: TGTGCCAGCAGCGTAGCTTACCAGGGTCGGGAAAAACTGTTTTTT.

The chain recombines TRBV7-2 with TRBJ2-3, with a tentative D call TRBD2 (6 bases). Germline V CDR1 and CDR2: SGHTA, FQGNSA. The CDR3 extends over 15 amino acids. The V end lost 2 bases, the J end lost 3 bases, and 12 bases lay between the germline ends. As DNA, the CDR3 is TGTGCCAGCAGCTTAAACGGAGGGTGGACAGATACGCAGTATTTT. Encoded protein: CASSLNGGWTDTQYF.

This chain connects TRBV5-4 to TRBJ2-7; 9 bases agree with TRBD1. Germline V gene lookup returns CDR1 SGHNT and CDR2 YYREEE (reference sequence). The ends lost 3 bases at V and 7 bases at J; junction bases unmatched: 5. This CDR3 contains 13 residues. This CDR3 is CASSWDRAKEQYF. In DNA form, the CDR3 reads TGTGCCAGCAGCTGGGACAGGGCCAAGGAGCAGTACTTC. Drawing the rest from reference TRBV5-4 and TRBJ2-7, the complete variable domain is ETGVTQSPTHLIKTRGQQVTLRCSSQSGHNTVSWYQQALGQGPQFIFQYYREEENGRGNFPPRFSGLQFPNYSSELNVNALELDDSALYLCASSWDRAKEQYFGPGTRLTVT.

This sequence joins TRBV2 and TRBJ1-2, with a weak D call TRBD1 (6 bases). CDR3 length: 15 amino acids. V lost 3 bases to trimming and J lost 4 bases, with 15 bases between them. Germline loops: CDR1 SNHLY, CDR2 FYNNEI. The CDR3 protein is CASSERRTVLYGYTF. DNA of the CDR3: TGTGCCAGCAGTGAGCGCCGGACAGTTCTCTATGGCTACACCTTC.

V and J are TRBV2 and TRBJ2-5; 11 bases agree with TRBD2. Germline V CDR1 and CDR2: SNHLY, FYNNEI. The CDR3 has 17 residues. V gave up 2 bases and J gave up 7 bases; unmatched junction bases: 12. The CDR3 loop reads CASSETLAGGKGGTQYF. CDR3 DNA sequence: TGTGCCAGCAGTGAAACCCTAGCGGGGGGCAAAGGAGGGACCCAGTACTTC.

V gene TRBV7-3 combines with J gene TRBJ2-7; a weak D match, TRBD1 (6 bases). Per the germline V gene, CDR1 is SGHTA and CDR2 is FQGTGA. CDR3 length: 15 amino acids. V was cut by 4 bases and J by 2 bases, with 15 bases left in between. CDR3 protein: CASSSTDSFPYEQYF. CDR3 nucleotide sequence: TGTGCCAGCAGCTCCACGGACAGCTTTCCCTACGAGCAGTACTTC.

The rearrangement joins TRBV11-3 to TRBJ1-6, with 10 bases fitting TRBD1. Losses at the gene ends were 1 base for V and 7 bases for J; bases not matched to a gene: 7. The germline V gene has CDR1 SGHNT and CDR2 YENEEA. The CDR3 loop spans 17 amino acids. The CDR3 reads CASSLVPRGQGNSPLHF. In DNA form, the CDR3 reads TGTGCCAGCAGCTTAGTACCCCGGGGACAGGGGAATTCACCCCTCCACTTT.

The chain joins TRBV10-3 to TRBJ1-2; unclear D gene. V lost 0 bases to trimming and J lost 5 bases, with 16 bases between them. The CDR3 contains 16 residues. CDR1 is ENHRY and CDR2 is SYGVKD in the germline V gene. CDR3 DNA: TGTGCCATCAGTGAGTCGATCGGGAGTCGGTATTATGGCTACACCTTC. Translated: CAISESIGSRYYGYTF.

This rearrangement joins TRBV6-5 to TRBJ2-7; no firm D call. Germline values: CDR1 MNHEY, CDR2 SVGAGI. V lost 8 bases and J lost 0, with 11 bases in between. This CDR3 is built from 13 residues. CDR3 sequence (DNA): TGTGCCAGCCTAGGGCAGACCTCCTACGAGCAGTACTTC. It encodes CASLGQTSYEQYF.

The chain recombines TRBV11-3 with TRBJ2-1; 10 bases are shared with TRBD2. CDR3 length equals 19 residues. Germline values: CDR1 SGHNT, CDR2 YENEEA. Trimming took 3 bases from V and 8 from J; bases not matched to a gene: 19. The CDR3 bases are TGTGCCAGCAGCTTGGAGTTTAGCGGGGGGCCCTCACCGATCGATGAGCAGTTCTTC. Its translation: CASSLEFSGGPSPIDEQFF.

V is TRBV19 and J is TRBJ2-7; TRBD2 might be the D (6 bases). In germline, CDR1 is LNHDA, CDR2 SQIVND (reference sequence). This CDR3 spans 16 amino acids. Trimming removed 3 bases from V and 5 bases from J, with 20 bases in between. CDR3 nucleotide sequence: TGTGCCAGTAGTATCCGGGGGTCGGGCAGGGTCCACGAGCAGTACTTC. It translates to CASSIRGSGRVHEQYF.

V usage is TRBV5-1 and J usage is TRBJ2-1; tentatively, D is TRBD1 (6 bases). Trimming shortened V by 0 bases and J by 10 bases, and 8 bases separated the two germline ends. The CDR3 has 12 residues. Germline lookup yields CDR1 SGHRS and CDR2 YFSETQ. The CDR3 DNA is TGCGCCAGCAGCTTGGGGGGGCCGGAGCAGTTCTTC. It codes for CASSLGGPEQFF.

This clone turned up a few times. The J gene is TRBJ2-1, the V gene TRBV6-5; 7 positions agree with TRBD1. Germline lookup yields CDR1 MNHEY and CDR2 SVGAGI. J lost 5 bases, V lost 2 bases, and 9 bases had no gene match. The CDR3 extends over 16 amino acids. In DNA form, the CDR3 reads TGTGCCAGCAGTTACCAAACAGGGGAATATGACAATGAGCAGTTCTTC. Its translation: CASSYQTGEYDNEQFF.

This chain connects TRBV28 to TRBJ1-4; D gene uncertain. V was shortened by 5 bases and J by 0 bases, with 22 bases between the two germline ends. CDR3 length: 19 residues. Germline V lookup: CDR1 MDHEN, CDR2 SYDVKM. In nucleotides, the CDR3 is TGTGCCAGCAGTCCGCGGATCGCCATCCGGACGGCAACTAATGAAAAACTGTTTTTT. Translating gives CASSPRIAIRTATNEKLFF.